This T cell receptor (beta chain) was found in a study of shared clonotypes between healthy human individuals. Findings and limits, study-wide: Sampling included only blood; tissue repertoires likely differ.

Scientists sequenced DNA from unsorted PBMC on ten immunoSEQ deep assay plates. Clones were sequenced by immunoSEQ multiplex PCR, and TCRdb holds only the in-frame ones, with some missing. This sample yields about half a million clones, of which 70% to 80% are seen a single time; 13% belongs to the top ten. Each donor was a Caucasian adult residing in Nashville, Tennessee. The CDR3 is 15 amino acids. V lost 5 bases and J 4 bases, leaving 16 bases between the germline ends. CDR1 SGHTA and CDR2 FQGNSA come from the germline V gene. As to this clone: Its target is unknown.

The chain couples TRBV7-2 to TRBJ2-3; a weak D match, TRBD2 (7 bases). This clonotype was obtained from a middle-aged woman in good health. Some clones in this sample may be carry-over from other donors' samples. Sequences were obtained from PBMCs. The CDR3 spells CASSGGGRRSDTQYF. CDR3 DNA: TGTGCCAGCAGCGGGGGCGGGAGAAGGTCAGATACGCAGTATTTT.